The TCR beta chain described here comes from a study of early T cells in non-severe SARS-CoV-2 infection. MiXCR, applied by TCRdb to the 5' RACE reads, yields one record per CDR3 protein. The table records about 52,000 distinct CDR3 sequences, approximately 9.9% of them present only once. Trimming took 1 base from V and 5 from J, leaving 8 bases between them. The CDR3 has 13 amino acids. CDR1 is DFQATT, CDR2 SNEGSKA, per germline (reference sequence). This clonotype was detected many times. The chain employs TRBV20-1 and TRBJ1-4; D uncertain. What was sequenced was whole blood. This TCR derives from an adult who was a healthcare worker with PCR-confirmed SARS-CoV-2 infection or an uninfected control (not recorded which). In DNA form, the CDR3 reads TGCAGTGCTAGAGGCGGGCCGAATGAAAAACTGTTTTTT. The encoded protein is CSARGGPNEKLFF.